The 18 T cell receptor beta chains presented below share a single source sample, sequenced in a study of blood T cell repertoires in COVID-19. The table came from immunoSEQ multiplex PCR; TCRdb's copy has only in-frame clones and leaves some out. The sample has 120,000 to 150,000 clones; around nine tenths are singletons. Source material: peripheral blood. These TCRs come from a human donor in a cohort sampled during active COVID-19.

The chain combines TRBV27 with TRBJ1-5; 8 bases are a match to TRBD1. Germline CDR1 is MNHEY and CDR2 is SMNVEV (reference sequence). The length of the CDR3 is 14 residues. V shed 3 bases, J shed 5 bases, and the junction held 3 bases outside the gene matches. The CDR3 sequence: CASSFGQGYQPQHF. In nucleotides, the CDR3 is TGTGCCAGCAGTTTTGGACAGGGATATCAGCCCCAGCATTTT.

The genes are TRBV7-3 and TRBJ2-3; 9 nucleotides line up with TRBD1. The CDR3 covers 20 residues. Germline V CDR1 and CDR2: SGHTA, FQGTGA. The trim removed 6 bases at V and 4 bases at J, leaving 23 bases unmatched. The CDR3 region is CASSQSGTGYTTELADTQYF. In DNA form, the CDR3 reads TGTGCCAGCAGTCAAAGCGGGACAGGGTACACAACCGAGCTAGCAGATACGCAGTATTTT.

The CDR3: CACDMYLAGASTDTQYF. CDR3 bases: TGTGCCTGCGATATGTATCTAGCGGGTGCTAGCACAGATACGCAGTATTTT. The chain carries TRBV30 and TRBJ2-3; 8 positions agree with TRBD2. Germline values: CDR1 GTSNPN, CDR2 SVGIG (reference sequence). The CDR3 has 17 residues. The V gene end was trimmed by 6 bases and the J gene end by 0 bases; junction bases not matched to a gene: 14.

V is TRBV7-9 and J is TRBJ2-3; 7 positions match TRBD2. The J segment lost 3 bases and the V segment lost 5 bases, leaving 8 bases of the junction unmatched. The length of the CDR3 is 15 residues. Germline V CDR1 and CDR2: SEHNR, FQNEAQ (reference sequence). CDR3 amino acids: CASSPPGGRTDTQYF. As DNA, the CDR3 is TGTGCCAGCAGCCCCCCCGGGGGGAGGACAGATACGCAGTATTTT. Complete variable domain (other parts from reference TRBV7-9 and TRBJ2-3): DTGVSQNPRHKITKRGQNVTFRCDPISEHNRLYWYRQTLGQGPEFLTYFQNEAQLEKSRLLSDRFSAERPKGSFSTLEIQRTEQGDSAMYLCASSPPGGRTDTQYFGPGTRLTVL.

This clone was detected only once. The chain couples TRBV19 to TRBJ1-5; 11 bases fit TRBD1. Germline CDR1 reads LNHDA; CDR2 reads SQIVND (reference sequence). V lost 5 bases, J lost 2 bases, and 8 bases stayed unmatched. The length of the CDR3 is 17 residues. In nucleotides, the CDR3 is TGTGCCAGTAGTCTCCGACCGGGACAGGGGGGCAATCAGCCCCAGCATTTT. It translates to CASSLRPGQGGNQPQHF.

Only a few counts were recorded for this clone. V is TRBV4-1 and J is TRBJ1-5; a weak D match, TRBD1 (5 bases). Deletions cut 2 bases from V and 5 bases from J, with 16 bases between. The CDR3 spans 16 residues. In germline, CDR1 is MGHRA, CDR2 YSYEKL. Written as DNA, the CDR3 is TGCGCCAGCAGCCAAAGGGGAGGGGAAGGGGATCAGCCCCAGCATTTT. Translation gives CASSQRGGEGDQPQHF.

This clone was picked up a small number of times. CDR3 DNA sequence: TGTGCCAGCAGCTTGGATACAGGGGGTAATTCACCCCTCCACTTT. It is translated as CASSLDTGGNSPLHF. The gene calls are TRBV5-6 and TRBJ1-6, with TRBD1 identical over 8 bases. CDR3 length: 15 residues. V gave up 0 bases and J gave up 6 bases; unmatched junction bases: 2. Germline V gene lookup returns CDR1 SGHDT and CDR2 YYEEEE.

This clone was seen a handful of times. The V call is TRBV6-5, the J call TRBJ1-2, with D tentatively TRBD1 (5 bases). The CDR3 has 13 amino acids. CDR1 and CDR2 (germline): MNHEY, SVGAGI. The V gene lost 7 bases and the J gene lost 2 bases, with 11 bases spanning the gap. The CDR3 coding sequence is TGTGCCAGCAAGGGGCACACCAACTATGGCTACACCTTC. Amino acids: CASKGHTNYGYTF.

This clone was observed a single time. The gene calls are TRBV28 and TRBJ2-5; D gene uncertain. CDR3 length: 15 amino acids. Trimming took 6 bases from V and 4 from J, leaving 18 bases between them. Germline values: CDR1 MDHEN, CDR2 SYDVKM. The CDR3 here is CASRPISGLRETQYF. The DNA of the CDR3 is TGTGCCAGCAGACCGATTTCTGGGCTGCGAGAGACCCAGTACTTC.

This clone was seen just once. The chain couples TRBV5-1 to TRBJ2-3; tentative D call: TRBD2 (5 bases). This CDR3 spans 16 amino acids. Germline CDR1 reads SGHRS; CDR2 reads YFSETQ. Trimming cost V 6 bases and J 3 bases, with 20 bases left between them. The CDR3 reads CASTEGSVVRTDTQYF. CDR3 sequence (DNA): TGCGCCAGCACTGAGGGCTCGGTGGTAAGGACAGATACGCAGTATTTT.

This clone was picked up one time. The CDR3 DNA is TGCGCCAGCAGCTTCCAGGGGGAAGAGACCCAGTACTTC. It is translated as CASSFQGEETQYF. The chain employs TRBV5-1 and TRBJ2-5; 7 nucleotides agree with TRBD1. The germline V gene encodes CDR1 SGHRS and CDR2 YFSETQ. V was clipped by 2 bases and J by 3 bases; unmatched bases: 1. The CDR3 spans 13 residues.

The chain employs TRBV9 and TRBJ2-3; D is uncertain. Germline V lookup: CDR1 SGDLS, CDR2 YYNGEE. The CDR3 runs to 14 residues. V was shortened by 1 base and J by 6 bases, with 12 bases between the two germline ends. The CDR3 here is CASSVISGTDTQYF. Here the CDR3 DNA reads TGTGCCAGCAGCGTAATTTCAGGTACCGATACGCAGTATTTT. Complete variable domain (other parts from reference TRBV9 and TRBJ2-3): DSGVTQTPKHLITATGQRVTLRCSPRSGDLSVYWYQQSLDQGLQFLIQYYNGEERAKGNILERFSAQQFPDLHSELNLSSLELGDSALYFCASSVISGTDTQYFGPGTRLTVL.

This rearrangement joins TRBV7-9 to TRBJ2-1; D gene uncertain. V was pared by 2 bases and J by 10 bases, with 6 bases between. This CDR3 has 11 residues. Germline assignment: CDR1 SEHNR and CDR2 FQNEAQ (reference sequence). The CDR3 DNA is TGTGCCAGCAGCTTACCTAACGAGCAGTTCTTC. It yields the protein CASSLPNEQFF.

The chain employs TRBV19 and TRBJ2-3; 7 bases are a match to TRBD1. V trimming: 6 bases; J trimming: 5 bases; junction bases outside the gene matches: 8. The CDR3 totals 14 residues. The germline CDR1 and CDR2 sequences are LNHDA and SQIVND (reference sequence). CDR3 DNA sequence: TGTGCCAGTAGGATTACAGGGGCTCAAGATACGCAGTATTTT. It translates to CASRITGAQDTQYF.

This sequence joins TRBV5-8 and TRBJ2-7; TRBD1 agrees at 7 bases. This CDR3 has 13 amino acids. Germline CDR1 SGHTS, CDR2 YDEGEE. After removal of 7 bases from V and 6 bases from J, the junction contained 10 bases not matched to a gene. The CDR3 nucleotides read TGTGCCAGCGATCGAATCCACAGGGGCGAGCAGTACTTC. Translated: CASDRIHRGEQYF.

The CDR3 nucleotides read TGCGCCAGCAGCCCGTACGGGGGGCAGGTACACGAGCAGTACTTC. Translating it yields CASSPYGGQVHEQYF. The chain combines TRBV5-1 with TRBJ2-7; D is possibly TRBD2 (7 bases). CDR1 is SGHRS, CDR2 YFSETQ, per germline. The CDR3 is 15 amino acids. V lost 4 bases and J 5 bases, leaving 19 bases between the germline ends.

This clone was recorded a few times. CDR3 loop: CASSLQGTEAFF. CDR3 DNA: TGTGCCAGCAGCCTTCAGGGAACTGAAGCTTTCTTT. This chain links TRBV14 with TRBJ1-1; D might be TRBD1 (5 bases). V lost 4 bases to trimming and J lost 5 bases, with 8 bases between them. The CDR3 contains 12 residues. CDR1 and CDR2 (germline): SGHDN, FVKESK.

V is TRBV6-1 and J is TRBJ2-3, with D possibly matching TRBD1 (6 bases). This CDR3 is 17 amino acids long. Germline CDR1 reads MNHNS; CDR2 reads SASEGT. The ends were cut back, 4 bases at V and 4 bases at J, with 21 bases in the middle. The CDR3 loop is CASSGLTGSFMADTQYF. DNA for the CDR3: TGTGCCAGCAGTGGACTGACAGGAAGCTTTATGGCAGATACGCAGTATTTT.